This TCR beta chain is drawn from a study of tumor-infiltrating lymphocytes in primary liver carcinoma. About the study: Roughly 3.5 to 8 million productive TCRbeta reads came from each sample, comparable across tissue types. Overall study findings and caveats: Bulk unsorted sampling precluded comparing CD4+ and CD8+ repertoires.

Unsorted whole blood yielded the blood RNA, and germline DNA was also extracted. Before the operation took place, around 4 milliliters of peripheral blood were collected. This clonotype was seen a few times. Its antigen is not known. The authors made TCR beta cDNA from around 500 ng total RNA with a constant-region primer. Three nested multiplex PCR rounds of slightly modified ARM-PCR generated TCR beta libraries. TRBV1-TRBV30 forward and Cbeta reverse primers drove the first two approximately 11-cycle rounds. Each CDR3 protein gets one entry after TCRdb re-called the multiplex PCR reads with MiXCR. The data show 250,000 to 350,000 distinct CDR3 sequences, almost 60% seen once. Germline V gives CDR1 MNHNS, CDR2 SASEGT. The CDR3 is made up of 12 amino acids. V was clipped by 7 bases and J by 9 bases, with 13 bases between them.

The receptor was isolated from a woman aged 30 to 39 with primary liver carcinoma and hepatitis B virus infection. Sequenced sample: peripheral blood. The chain employs TRBV6-1 and TRBJ1-5, with a weak D call TRBD1 (6 bases). The CDR3 DNA reads as TGTGCCAGCATCCTACAGGGTCCGCCCCAGCATTTT. It specifies CASILQGPPQHF.